This TCR beta chain was sequenced during a study of molecular identifiers for immune sequencing clone quantification. The V end was cut by 3 bases, the J end by 5 bases, with 17 bases between. This CDR3 comprises 16 residues. Germline V gene data show CDR1 as LGHDT and CDR2 as YNNKEL (reference sequence). Findings of the study overall: Spiked Jurkat TCR RNA equivalent to one cell reportedly surfaced among about 1 million naive cells.

MiXCR was run by TCRdb on the PCR reads, yielding one entry per CDR3 protein. Here the sample spans over 90,000 distinct CDR3 sequences, 35% being singletons. On this clonotype: Its antigen is currently unknown.

The chain joins TRBV3-1 to TRBJ2-1, with D perhaps matching TRBD1 or TRBD2 (6 bases each). This TCR came from a human donor in good health. Some libraries in this study had Jurkat cell RNA spiked in. The sample consisted of naive CD8+ T cells from blood, with Jurkat cell RNA spiked in. Specified subset: FACS-sorted CD8+CD4-CCR7+CD45RA+ naive T cells. CDR3 sequence reads: CASSHRGQNPDNEQFF. DNA for the CDR3: TGTGCCAGCAGCCACCGGGGGCAGAATCCTGACAATGAGCAGTTCTTC.